A selection of T cell receptor beta chains follows, all from one sample in a study of T cell responses to AZD1222 COVID-19 vaccine. Generated by immunoSEQ multiplex PCR, the TCRdb table keeps only in-frame clones and is missing some. The sample lists about 130,000 clones; around 90% were seen once. The material was peripheral blood, obtained on day 0 of AZD1222 vaccination. These receptors were obtained from an adult in good health. CDR3s include the opening cysteine and the closing phenylalanine or tryptophan. The order of the fields is D gene, clone size, J gene, V gene, CDR3 DNA, CDR3 protein. D genes are given only for firm matches. Clone size is not always given. Where it is, it says once, few, many or a class for expanded clones.

d_call: TRBD2; clone_size: -; j_call: TRBJ2-3; v_call: TRBV3-1/TRBV3-2; cdr3_nt: TGTGCCAGCAGCCAAGGGTTAGCGGGGGCCCTAAATACGCAGTATTTT; cdr3_aa: CASSQGLAGALNTQYF
d_call: -; clone_size: -; j_call: TRBJ1-4; v_call: TRBV28; cdr3_nt: TGTGCCAGCAGTTTATTCCAAGTAGGACTCTCAAATGAAAAACTGTTTTTT; cdr3_aa: CASSLFQVGLSNEKLFF
d_call: TRBD1; clone_size: -; j_call: TRBJ1-2; v_call: TRBV6-1; cdr3_nt: TGTGCCAGCAGTGAAGAGGTCGGTGGCAGGGGGAACTATGGCTACACCTTC; cdr3_aa: CASSEEVGGRGNYGYTF
d_call: -; clone_size: once; j_call: TRBJ2-2; v_call: TRBV20-1; cdr3_nt: TGCAGTGCTATAAACACCGGGGAGCTGTTTTTT; cdr3_aa: CSAINTGELFF
d_call: -; clone_size: -; j_call: TRBJ2-7; v_call: TRBV3-1/TRBV3-2; cdr3_nt: TGTGCCAGCAGCCAAGGGAGAGGGTCCTACGAGCAGTACTTC; cdr3_aa: CASSQGRGSYEQYF
d_call: -; clone_size: -; j_call: TRBJ2-5; v_call: TRBV20-1; cdr3_nt: TGCAGTGCCCCCCTGCGGGAGACCCAGTACTTC; cdr3_aa: CSAPLRETQYF
d_call: TRBD1; clone_size: once; j_call: TRBJ2-7; v_call: TRBV18; cdr3_nt: TGTGCCAGCTCACCAAGACAGGGGGCGTCCTACGAGCAGTACTTC; cdr3_aa: CASSPRQGASYEQYF
d_call: -; clone_size: -; j_call: TRBJ2-2; v_call: TRBV3-1/TRBV3-2; cdr3_nt: TGTGCCAGCAGCCAACTTACACACCGACAGGCCACCGGGGAGCTGTTTTTT; cdr3_aa: CASSQLTHRQATGELFF
d_call: TRBD1; clone_size: once; j_call: TRBJ2-7; v_call: TRBV6-5; cdr3_nt: TGTGCCAGCAGTTACTCGAACAGGGGCCTAACCTACGAGCAGTACTTC; cdr3_aa: CASSYSNRGLTYEQYF
d_call: -; clone_size: once; j_call: TRBJ2-1; v_call: TRBV7-9; cdr3_nt: TGTGCCAGCAGCTTAACAACAATTGGGCAGTTCTTC; cdr3_aa: CASSLTTIGQFF
d_call: -; clone_size: -; j_call: TRBJ1-2; v_call: TRBV27; cdr3_nt: TGTGCCAGCAGTTCTCGGATGGGCTCTGAACCTAACTATGGCTACACCTTC; cdr3_aa: CASSSRMGSEPNYGYTF
d_call: TRBD2; clone_size: -; j_call: TRBJ2-3; v_call: TRBV19; cdr3_nt: TGTGCCAGTTCCCTAGGACTAGCGGGGACTAGCACAGATACGCAGTATTTT; cdr3_aa: CASSLGLAGTSTDTQYF
d_call: -; clone_size: -; j_call: TRBJ2-7; v_call: TRBV2; cdr3_nt: TGTGCCAGCAGTGAACAGGAGTCCGAGCAGTACTTC; cdr3_aa: CASSEQESEQYF
d_call: TRBD1; clone_size: -; j_call: TRBJ2-7; v_call: TRBV7-2; cdr3_nt: TGTGCCAGCAGCCAGGACAGGGCAGCCTACGAGCAGTACTTC; cdr3_aa: CASSQDRAAYEQYF
d_call: -; clone_size: -; j_call: TRBJ2-7; v_call: TRBV11-3; cdr3_nt: TGTGCCAGCAGCTTAAGTAGTTCCTACGAGCAGTACTTC; cdr3_aa: CASSLSSSYEQYF
d_call: -; clone_size: -; j_call: TRBJ2-1; v_call: TRBV3-1/TRBV3-2; cdr3_nt: TGTGCCAGCAGCCAATGGAGGGCCCGCAGCTCCTACAATGAGCAGTTCTTC; cdr3_aa: CASSQWRARSSYNEQFF
d_call: -; clone_size: few; j_call: TRBJ1-5; v_call: TRBV19; cdr3_nt: TGTGCCAGTAGTATCTCCGGGGATCAGCCCCAGCATTTT; cdr3_aa: CASSISGDQPQHF
d_call: -; clone_size: many; j_call: TRBJ1-2; v_call: TRBV29-1; cdr3_nt: TGCAGCGTTCAAGGGGATGACTATGGCTACACCTTC; cdr3_aa: CSVQGDDYGYTF
d_call: TRBD1; clone_size: -; j_call: TRBJ1-1; v_call: TRBV27; cdr3_nt: TGTGCCAGCAGTCCCCAGACAGGGGGGGCTGAAGCTTTCTTT; cdr3_aa: CASSPQTGGAEAFF
d_call: -; clone_size: -; j_call: TRBJ2-3; v_call: TRBV11-3; cdr3_nt: TGTGCCAGCAGCTTAGAGGGCGGCCTTAGGGACTCCTCCTCCCCAGATACGCAGTATTTT; cdr3_aa: CASSLEGGLRDSSSPDTQYF
d_call: -; clone_size: -; j_call: TRBJ1-1; v_call: TRBV30; cdr3_nt: TGTGCCTGTTACAGACCAAGGGGAGGCACTGAAGCTTTCTTT; cdr3_aa: CACYRPRGGTEAFF
d_call: -; clone_size: -; j_call: TRBJ2-7; v_call: TRBV28; cdr3_nt: TGTGCCAGCGGGGATCCCTCCTCCTACGAGCAGTACTTC; cdr3_aa: CASGDPSSYEQYF
d_call: TRBD2; clone_size: few; j_call: TRBJ2-2; v_call: TRBV5-4; cdr3_nt: TGTGCCAGCAGCCACGGGACTAGCGCGACCACCGGGGAGCTGTTTTTT; cdr3_aa: CASSHGTSATTGELFF
d_call: -; clone_size: -; j_call: TRBJ1-1; v_call: TRBV5-1; cdr3_nt: TGCGCCAGCAGTCCGAACAGGGAAACTGAAGCTTTCTTT; cdr3_aa: CASSPNRETEAFF
d_call: -; clone_size: once; j_call: TRBJ1-6; v_call: TRBV10-3; cdr3_nt: TGTGCCATCAGGCCCTCAGGTGAAGCGTCACCCCTCCACTTT; cdr3_aa: CAIRPSGEASPLHF
d_call: TRBD1; clone_size: -; j_call: TRBJ2-7; v_call: TRBV25-1; cdr3_nt: TGTGCCAGCAGTGGAAGGGGGCCCTACGAGCAGTACTTC; cdr3_aa: CASSGRGPYEQYF
d_call: -; clone_size: -; j_call: TRBJ1-1; v_call: TRBV9; cdr3_nt: TGTGCCAGCAGCGTAGTGAACCGACGCAACACTGAAGCTTTCTTT; cdr3_aa: CASSVVNRRNTEAFF
d_call: TRBD2; clone_size: -; j_call: TRBJ2-1; v_call: TRBV10-3; cdr3_nt: TGTGCCTCGGGACTAGCGTCGAACAATGAGCAGTTCTTC; cdr3_aa: CASGLASNNEQFF
d_call: -; clone_size: -; j_call: TRBJ2-7; v_call: TRBV7-9; cdr3_nt: TGTGCCAGCGCCGGGGGACCAGGGGGCGAGCAGTACTTC; cdr3_aa: CASAGGPGGEQYF
d_call: -; clone_size: -; j_call: TRBJ2-7; v_call: TRBV4-1; cdr3_nt: TGCGCCAGCAGCCAAGATCCAGGGCTTAGCGAGCAGTACTTC; cdr3_aa: CASSQDPGLSEQYF
d_call: TRBD2; clone_size: -; j_call: TRBJ2-5; v_call: TRBV3-1/TRBV3-2; cdr3_nt: TGTGCCAGCAGCCAAGTCGGACTAGCGGGAGCGTACCAAGAGACCCAGTACTTC; cdr3_aa: CASSQVGLAGAYQETQYF
d_call: -; clone_size: -; j_call: TRBJ1-1; v_call: TRBV5-5; cdr3_nt: TGTGCCAGCAGCCCCCAAGGGAGGTCTAACACTGAAGCTTTCTTT; cdr3_aa: CASSPQGRSNTEAFF
d_call: -; clone_size: -; j_call: TRBJ1-3; v_call: TRBV9; cdr3_nt: TGTGCCAGCAGCGTAGGAGGGTACCCCTCTGGAAACACCATATATTTT; cdr3_aa: CASSVGGYPSGNTIYF
d_call: -; clone_size: -; j_call: TRBJ2-3; v_call: TRBV30; cdr3_nt: TGTGCCTGGAGTGGGGACAGCACAGATACGCAGTATTTT; cdr3_aa: CAWSGDSTDTQYF
d_call: -; clone_size: -; j_call: TRBJ1-5; v_call: TRBV7-8; cdr3_nt: TGTGCCAGCAGCTTATCCGACAGGTATTATCAGCCCCAGCATTTT; cdr3_aa: CASSLSDRYYQPQHF
d_call: -; clone_size: -; j_call: TRBJ1-1; v_call: TRBV19; cdr3_nt: TGTGCCAGTAGTATAGAATTGGGACGGCTGATGAACACTGAAGCTTTCTTT; cdr3_aa: CASSIELGRLMNTEAFF
d_call: TRBD2; clone_size: once; j_call: TRBJ2-7; v_call: TRBV11-2; cdr3_nt: TGTGCCAGCAGCTCCGGGACTAGCGGGGGAGGCTACGAGCAGTACTTC; cdr3_aa: CASSSGTSGGGYEQYF
d_call: TRBD2; clone_size: -; j_call: TRBJ2-3; v_call: TRBV9; cdr3_nt: TGTGCCAGCAGCCCCCGGGGACCTAGCGGGGGGGTGAGAACAGATACGCAGTATTTT; cdr3_aa: CASSPRGPSGGVRTDTQYF
d_call: -; clone_size: few; j_call: TRBJ1-2; v_call: TRBV7-9; cdr3_nt: TGTGCCAGCAGCTTGGGGGATTCCAACTATGGCTACACCTTC; cdr3_aa: CASSLGDSNYGYTF
d_call: -; clone_size: -; j_call: TRBJ1-1; v_call: TRBV9; cdr3_nt: TGTGCCTCGGGGAGGTCTTACACTGAAGCTTTCTTT; cdr3_aa: CASGRSYTEAFF
d_call: -; clone_size: -; j_call: TRBJ2-5; v_call: TRBV7-3; cdr3_nt: TGTGCCAGCAGCTTAGGGCTTCGCGAGACCCAGTACTTC; cdr3_aa: CASSLGLRETQYF
d_call: TRBD2; clone_size: -; j_call: TRBJ2-7; v_call: TRBV7-2; cdr3_nt: TGTGCCACCCGACACGGGGGAGCGGGGGGATACGAGCAGTACTTC; cdr3_aa: CATRHGGAGGYEQYF
d_call: -; clone_size: -; j_call: TRBJ2-2; v_call: TRBV19; cdr3_nt: TGTGCCAGTAGTAGGAATCAGGACACCGGGGAGCTGTTTTTT; cdr3_aa: CASSRNQDTGELFF
d_call: -; clone_size: -; j_call: TRBJ1-2; v_call: TRBV3-1/TRBV3-2; cdr3_nt: TGTGCCAGCCGCCGAGGGGGGCAAGGCTATGGCTACACCTTC; cdr3_aa: CASRRGGQGYGYTF
d_call: TRBD1; clone_size: -; j_call: TRBJ1-4; v_call: TRBV7-2; cdr3_nt: TGTGCCAGCAGAAGCCACCCAGACCAGACAGGGGGATGGGAGGAAAAACTGTTTTTT; cdr3_aa: CASRSHPDQTGGWEEKLFF
d_call: -; clone_size: -; j_call: TRBJ1-5; v_call: TRBV5-6; cdr3_nt: TGTGCCAGCAGCTTGGAAGGCAGGGGACTTTATCAGCCCCAGCATTTT; cdr3_aa: CASSLEGRGLYQPQHF
d_call: -; clone_size: once; j_call: TRBJ1-3; v_call: TRBV5-6; cdr3_nt: TGTGCCAGCAGCACCAGGGTGGCCTCTGGAAACACCATATATTTT; cdr3_aa: CASSTRVASGNTIYF
d_call: -; clone_size: -; j_call: TRBJ1-1; v_call: TRBV6-2/TRBV6-3; cdr3_nt: TGTGCCAGCAGTTATTCCGTAGGTTTTGAAGCTTTCTTT; cdr3_aa: CASSYSVGFEAFF
d_call: TRBD2; clone_size: -; j_call: TRBJ2-7; v_call: TRBV4-1; cdr3_nt: TGCGCCAGCAGCCAAGAGGGACTAAACTCCTACGAGCAGTACTTC; cdr3_aa: CASSQEGLNSYEQYF
d_call: TRBD1; clone_size: -; j_call: TRBJ1-2; v_call: TRBV18; cdr3_nt: TGTGCCAGCTCACCTCCCCCAACGAGGACAGGGCTTAACTATGGCTACACCTTC; cdr3_aa: CASSPPPTRTGLNYGYTF
d_call: -; clone_size: -; j_call: TRBJ2-1; v_call: TRBV10-3; cdr3_nt: TGTGCCATCAGTGAGCCTTCGACGAATGAGCAGTTCTTC; cdr3_aa: CAISEPSTNEQFF
d_call: -; clone_size: -; j_call: TRBJ1-4; v_call: TRBV7-8; cdr3_nt: TGTGCCAGCAGCTCCCCGGGACGGCGTAATGAAAAACTGTTTTTT; cdr3_aa: CASSSPGRRNEKLFF